Below, 2 T cell receptor beta chains from the same sample are listed, as sequenced in a study of Ad26.COV2.S vaccination and SARS-CoV-2 variants. Assay used: immunoSEQ multiplex PCR; TCRdb lists only in-frame clones, some missing. The sample yields about 350,000 clones, 90% to 95% seen once. This specimen consisted of peripheral blood, obtained after recovery from COVID-19. Receptor source: a human donor who had recovered from COVID-19.

The rearrangement uses TRBV7-3 and TRBJ2-1; TRBD2 is a possible D gene (7 bases). The CDR3 sequence is 17 residues long. The ends were cut back, 0 bases at V and 8 bases at J, with 20 bases in the middle. CDR1 is SGHTA and CDR2 is FQGTGA in the germline V gene. CDR3 sequence reads: CASSLTGMGGGIYEQFF. CDR3 bases: TGTGCCAGCAGCTTAACGGGCATGGGAGGGGGAATATATGAGCAGTTCTTC. The full variable domain, rest sourced from reference TRBV7-3 and TRBJ2-1, is GAGVSQTPSNKVTEKGKYVELRCDPISGHTALYWYRQSLGQGPEFLIYFQGTGAADDSGLPNDRFFAVRPEGSVSTLKIQRTERGDSAVYLCASSLTGMGGGIYEQFFGPGTRLTVL.

The chain carries TRBV27 and TRBJ1-4; a possible D gene is TRBD1 (5 bases). The CDR3 length is 14 residues. CDR1 and CDR2 (germline): MNHEY, SMNVEV (reference sequence). V lost 5 bases and J 2 bases, leaving 9 bases between the germline ends. The CDR3 DNA reads TGTGCCAGCAGTACGGGGGTTACTAATGAAAAACTGTTTTTT. Translation: CASSTGVTNEKLFF.